These 4 T cell receptor beta chains came from one sample sequenced in a study of blood T cell repertoires in COVID-19. The method was immunoSEQ multiplex PCR; TCRdb's version includes in-frame clones alone and lacks a portion of them. The sample consists of fewer than 50,000 clones, nearly 90% of them appearing once. Sequencing input: peripheral blood. The receptor set was obtained from a man aged 55 to 70 with COVID-19, enrolled during active disease.

This chain connects TRBV2 to TRBJ1-5; D perhaps matches TRBD1 (6 bases). Germline-derived CDR1 and CDR2 are SNHLY and FYNNEI. Trimming shortened V by 5 bases and J by 4 bases, and 12 bases separated the two germline ends. The CDR3 extends over 14 amino acids. This CDR3 reads CASSNTDRNQPQHF. In DNA, the CDR3 is TGTGCCAGCAGTAATACGGACAGAAATCAGCCCCAGCATTTT.

This clone was seen only once. The rearrangement joins TRBV6-6 to TRBJ1-2, with D perhaps matching TRBD1 (5 bases). In germline, CDR1 is MNHNY, CDR2 SVGAGI (reference sequence). V lost 7 bases and J lost 4, with 13 bases in between. CDR3 length: 13 amino acids. The CDR3 spells CASTLGESYGYTF. The CDR3 DNA is TGTGCCAGCACCCTAGGGGAATCCTATGGCTACACCTTC.

V usage is TRBV20-1 and J usage is TRBJ2-7; 9 bases are a match to TRBD2. With 3 bases clipped from V and 7 bases from J, the junction kept 13 bases outside the gene matches. The CDR3 has 15 residues. CDR1 is DFQATT and CDR2 is SNEGSKA in the germline V gene (reference sequence). In DNA form, the CDR3 reads TGCAGTGCTAGTCCTAGCCTAGCGGGAACGAGAGAGCAGTACTTC. This sequence encodes CSASPSLAGTREQYF.

This rearrangement joins TRBV2 to TRBJ1-4, with 9 bases matching TRBD1. Germline CDR1 SNHLY, CDR2 FYNNEI. V lost 6 bases and J lost 7; bases outside the gene matches: 6. CDR3 length: 14 amino acids. CDR3: CASRETGGGEKLFF. The CDR3 DNA reads as TGTGCCAGCAGGGAGACAGGGGGTGGTGAAAAACTGTTTTTT.